This is a list of T cell receptor beta chains from one sample in a study of control samples from healthy donors and cancer patients. The repertoire was sequenced with immunoSEQ multiplex PCR; TCRdb's copy has only in-frame clones and lacks some. The table shows roughly 76,000 clones, with roughly 93% occurring only once. The sequencing input was blood. The receptors here all came from a woman aged 18-29 years in good health. The CDR3 runs from the conserved cysteine through the conserved F or W. D genes are given only for firm matches. Where a row states a size, it is once, few, many or the class of an expanded clone; other rows omit it.

V gene	D gene	J gene	clone size	CDR3 protein	CDR3 DNA
TRBV2	TRBD1	TRBJ1-4	NA	CASRGQGAGEKLFF	TGTGCCAGCAGAGGACAGGGGGCAGGGGAAAAACTGTTTTTT
TRBV5-1	NA	TRBJ2-5	NA	CASSLGVLQETQYF	TGCGCCAGCAGCTTGGGGGTGCTCCAAGAGACCCAGTACTTC
TRBV24-1	NA	TRBJ2-1	NA	CATSEPTGSSYNEQFF	TGTGCCACCAGTGAACCGACAGGTAGCTCCTACAATGAGCAGTTCTTC
TRBV27	NA	TRBJ2-3	NA	CASSWGAGVTDTQYF	TGTGCCAGCAGTTGGGGAGCCGGAGTCACAGATACGCAGTATTTT
TRBV29-1	NA	TRBJ2-3	NA	CSVGVDPTDTQYF	TGCAGCGTTGGAGTGGACCCCACAGATACGCAGTATTTT
TRBV10-3	TRBD1	TRBJ1-6	NA	CAISKHNQQGGSPLHF	TGTGCCATCAGTAAACATAATCAACAGGGGGGATCACCCCTCCACTTT
TRBV7-3	NA	TRBJ1-1	NA	CASSLTGGTEAFF	TGTGCCAGCAGCTTAACTGGGGGCACTGAAGCTTTCTTT
TRBV3-1/TRBV3-2	TRBD1	TRBJ1-1	NA	CASSDRANTEAFF	TGTGCCAGCAGCGACAGGGCGAACACTGAAGCTTTCTTT
TRBV5-1	NA	TRBJ1-5	NA	CASSRNTGPNQPQHF	TGCGCCAGCAGCAGAAATACAGGCCCCAATCAGCCCCAGCATTTT
TRBV5-4	TRBD2	TRBJ2-7	NA	CASRLAGALRNEQYF	TGTGCCAGCAGACTAGCGGGAGCGCTTAGGAACGAGCAGTACTTC
TRBV20-1	TRBD1	TRBJ1-1	NA	CSASTGGGTEAFF	TGCAGTGCTAGTACAGGGGGGGGTACTGAAGCTTTCTTT
TRBV19	TRBD1	TRBJ2-7	NA	CASSRRDRVAYEQYF	TGTGCCAGTAGTCGGCGGGACAGGGTGGCCTACGAGCAGTACTTC
TRBV18	NA	TRBJ1-6	NA	CASSPNGDSPLHF	TGTGCCAGCTCACCAAACGGTGATTCACCCCTCCACTTT
TRBV7-9	NA	TRBJ2-6	NA	CASSPDPGSPSGANVLTF	TGTGCCAGCAGCCCAGACCCGGGGTCCCCCTCTGGGGCCAACGTCCTGACTTTC
TRBV7-2	NA	TRBJ2-1	NA	CASSLAGGQNYNEQFF	TGTGCCAGCAGCTTAGCGGGAGGACAGAACTACAATGAGCAGTTCTTC
TRBV5-4	TRBD1	TRBJ2-1	NA	CASSPPPGQGLGEQFF	TGTGCCAGCAGCCCACCACCGGGACAGGGGCTGGGTGAGCAGTTCTTC
TRBV29-1	TRBD1	TRBJ2-7	NA	CSGGQAFYEQYF	TGCAGCGGGGGACAGGCCTTCTACGAGCAGTACTTC
TRBV28	NA	TRBJ1-1	NA	CASSPGAGRRGDTEAFF	TGTGCCAGCAGCCCCGGGGCGGGAAGGCGAGGGGACACTGAAGCTTTCTTT
TRBV5-6	NA	TRBJ2-7	NA	CASSPWGRRTYEQYF	TGTGCCAGCAGCCCGTGGGGGAGAAGAACCTACGAGCAGTACTTC
TRBV7-9	NA	TRBJ1-5	few	CASSQGWGNQPQHF	TGTGCCAGCAGCCAAGGGTGGGGAAATCAGCCCCAGCATTTT
TRBV13	NA	TRBJ2-2	NA	CASRPVAGELFF	TGTGCCAGCAGACCAGTCGCCGGGGAGCTGTTTTTT
TRBV5-1	NA	TRBJ1-2	NA	CASSLFTGSPNYGYTF	TGCGCCAGCAGCTTGTTCACAGGGAGCCCTAACTATGGCTACACCTTC
TRBV27	NA	TRBJ2-7	NA	CASSLGWSNEQYF	TGTGCCAGCAGTTTGGGATGGAGTAACGAGCAGTACTTC
TRBV27	TRBD2	TRBJ2-1	NA	CASRPQLAGGLGEQFF	TGTGCCAGCAGGCCTCAACTAGCGGGAGGGCTTGGTGAGCAGTTCTTC
TRBV24-1	TRBD1	TRBJ2-7	NA	CATSDPQQGSYEQYF	TGTGCCACCAGTGATCCCCAACAGGGGTCCTACGAGCAGTACTTC
TRBV15	NA	TRBJ1-2	NA	CATSNLGVDYGYTF	TGTGCCACCAGCAATCTAGGTGTGGACTATGGCTACACCTTC
TRBV5-1	TRBD1	TRBJ2-2	NA	CASSFDRVSTGELFF	TGCGCCAGCAGCTTCGACAGGGTGAGCACCGGGGAGCTGTTTTTT
TRBV29-1	NA	TRBJ2-2	NA	CSARRELFTGELFF	TGCAGCGCCCGTAGGGAACTGTTTACCGGGGAGCTGTTTTTT
TRBV6-1	TRBD1	TRBJ1-4	NA	CASSVRDRSTGKLFF	TGTGCCAGCAGTGTCCGGGACAGGTCTACAGGAAAACTGTTTTTT
TRBV11-2	NA	TRBJ1-2	NA	CASSSNLNYRANYGYTF	TGTGCCAGCAGCTCTAACCTAAACTACAGGGCTAACTATGGCTACACCTTC
TRBV7-2	NA	TRBJ1-1	once	CASSLASYKEAFF	TGTGCCAGCAGCTTAGCATCGTATAAAGAAGCTTTCTTT